This TCR beta chain emerged from a study of T cell repertoires in cytomegalovirus infection. In the study overall: Signatures in public TCR beta sequences pointed to both CMV infection and matching HLA type.

Study-level findings and limits: The study identified carriers of CMV plus the relevant HLA from cumulative public TCR beta family frequency.

At least ten counts were recorded for this clonotype. Its antigen is not known. In TCRdb, the reads were re-called with MiXCR into one record per CDR3 protein. The sample has 560,000 or so distinct CDR3 sequences; more than 15% are singletons. Germline assignment: CDR1 MNHNY and CDR2 SVGAGI (reference sequence). Losses at the gene ends were 2 bases for V and 6 bases for J; bases not matched to a gene: 4. This CDR3 contains 14 residues. The receptor was isolated from a human donor in good health (CMV status not recorded). Some clones in this sample may be carry-over from other donors' samples. Sequencing was performed on CD8+ T cells from PBMCs. This sequence joins TRBV6-6 and TRBJ2-1, with 7 bases aligning to TRBD2. CDR3 nucleotide sequence: TGTGCCAGCAGTTACGCGGGAGTATTCAATGAGCAGTTCTTC. This sequence encodes CASSYAGVFNEQFF.